This TCR beta chain originates from a study of OX40 agonist ivuxolimab in advanced cancers. Overall study: Cancers in dose escalation were hepatocellular, melanoma, renal cell and head and neck. Of mixed ages from about 20 to 90 and averaging 60 years, the group was 65% to 85% male. The eligibility criteria allowed prior anti-PD-1, anti-PD-L1 or anti-CTLA-4 therapy, and approximately 38% had some. Findings of the study overall: On average, CD8+ T cells had more expanded clones than CD4+.

Profiling relied on immunoSEQ multiplex PCR, and the TCRdb table lists in-frame clones only, not all of them. The sample records 100,000 to 150,000 clones, 85% to 95% being singletons. V lost 2 bases and J lost 6, with 14 bases in between. Germline V CDR1 and CDR2: MDHEN, SYDVKM. CDR3 length: 14 amino acids. On this clone: Its antigen is still unknown.

The chain uses TRBV28 and TRBJ2-7, with D possibly matching TRBD1 (5 bases). The source material was CD4+ or CD8+ T cells sorted from blood, sampled in a trial of the OX40 agonist ivuxolimab. This sequence was found in an adult with an advanced solid tumor such as melanoma, head and neck, liver or kidney cancer. CDR3 DNA: TGTGCCAGCAGTTTACAGGGTGTGACGCGCGAGCAGTACTTC. Translation gives CASSLQGVTREQYF. Full variable domain (missing parts from reference TRBV28 and TRBJ2-7): DVKVTQSSRYLVKRTGEKVFLECVQDMDHENMFWYRQDPGLGLRLIYFSYDVKMKEKGDIPEGYSVSREKKERFSLILESASTNQTSMYLCASSLQGVTREQYFGPGTRLTVT.